These 4 T cell receptor beta chains came from one sample sequenced in a study of beta chain features in type 1 diabetes. Reverse transcription of all isolated RNA meant that expressed TCRB transcripts were sequenced. Clones were read by immunoSEQ multiplex PCR, and TCRdb kept only the in-frame ones, dropping some. The data contain about 900,000 clones, 15% to 20% of them singletons. The sequenced material came from naive CD4+ T cells from blood. These receptors originate from a woman aged 18 to 35 in good health.

This sequence joins TRBV15 and TRBJ1-3, with D unclear. The V gene's germline CDR1 is LNHNV and CDR2 YYDKDF (reference sequence). The V end was cut by 5 bases, the J end by 0 bases, with 17 bases between. The CDR3 covers 17 residues. This CDR3 reads CATSVYLGRLSGNTIYF. CDR3 nucleotide sequence: TGTGCCACCAGCGTCTACCTAGGGAGGCTCTCTGGAAACACCATATATTTT.

A few counts support this clone. The chain links TRBV11-1 to TRBJ2-3, with D maybe TRBD1 (5 bases). V lost 0 bases and J lost 1, with 8 bases in between. Germline V gives CDR1 SGHAT, CDR2 FQDESV (reference sequence). The CDR3 runs 15 residues. As DNA, the CDR3 is TGTGCCAGCAGCTTAGCCTTCAGGGGCACAGATACGCAGTATTTT. This gives the protein CASSLAFRGTDTQYF.

This chain joins TRBV19 and TRBJ2-7, with D possibly called TRBD1 or TRBD2 (5 bases each). CDR1 and CDR2 (germline): LNHDA, SQIVND (reference sequence). The CDR3 totals 14 residues. The V gene lost 3 bases and the J gene lost 3 bases, with 12 bases spanning the gap. DNA of the CDR3: TGTGCCAGTAGTATGGGGACGGGTTACTACGAGCAGTACTTC. Translating gives CASSMGTGYYEQYF. Supplemented by reference TRBV19 and TRBJ2-7, the full variable domain reads DGGITQSPKYLFRKEGQNVTLSCEQNLNHDAMYWYRQDPGQGLRLIYYSQIVNDFQKGDIAEGYSVSREKKESFPLTVTSAQKNPTAFYLCASSMGTGYYEQYFGPGTRLTVT.

This clone turned up a few times. V is TRBV7-2 and J is TRBJ1-1; D gene ambiguous. V lost 1 base and J lost 1, with 7 bases in between. The CDR3 runs to 14 residues. CDR1 SGHTA and CDR2 FQGNSA come from the germline V gene. The CDR3 DNA follows: TGTGCCAGCAGCTTAGATGTCCGGAACACTGAAGCTTTCTTT. This encodes CASSLDVRNTEAFF. The variable domain in full, completed from reference TRBV7-2 and TRBJ1-1, reads GAGVSQSPSNKVTEKGKDVELRCDPISGHTALYWYRQSLGQGLEFLIYFQGNSAPDKSGLPSDRFSAERTGGSVSTLTIQRTQQEDSAVYLCASSLDVRNTEAFFGQGTRLTVV.